The clone carrying this TCR beta chain appeared a single time. Germline V gene lookup returns CDR1 MDHEN and CDR2 SYDVKM. The CDR3 spans 17 residues. V was shortened by 2 bases and J by 0 bases, with 14 bases between the two germline ends. Libraries were prepared by immunoSEQ multiplex PCR; TCRdb keeps only in-frame clonotypes and omits some of them. The sample shows some 180,000 clones, roughly 76% of them seen only once. The source of the sample is a study of blood T cell repertoires in COVID-19. About the research overall: The cDNA or gDNA used as material had been derived from T cells, B-cell-depleted T cells, or PBMCs.

This TCR derives from a woman older than 75 with COVID-19, enrolled during active disease. The specimen sequenced was peripheral blood. The V and J genes are TRBV28 and TRBJ2-1; no definite D call. In nucleotides, the CDR3 is TGTGCCAGCAGTTTACCCTTAGAACCGAACTCCTACAATGAGCAGTTCTTC. Translating gives CASSLPLEPNSYNEQFF.